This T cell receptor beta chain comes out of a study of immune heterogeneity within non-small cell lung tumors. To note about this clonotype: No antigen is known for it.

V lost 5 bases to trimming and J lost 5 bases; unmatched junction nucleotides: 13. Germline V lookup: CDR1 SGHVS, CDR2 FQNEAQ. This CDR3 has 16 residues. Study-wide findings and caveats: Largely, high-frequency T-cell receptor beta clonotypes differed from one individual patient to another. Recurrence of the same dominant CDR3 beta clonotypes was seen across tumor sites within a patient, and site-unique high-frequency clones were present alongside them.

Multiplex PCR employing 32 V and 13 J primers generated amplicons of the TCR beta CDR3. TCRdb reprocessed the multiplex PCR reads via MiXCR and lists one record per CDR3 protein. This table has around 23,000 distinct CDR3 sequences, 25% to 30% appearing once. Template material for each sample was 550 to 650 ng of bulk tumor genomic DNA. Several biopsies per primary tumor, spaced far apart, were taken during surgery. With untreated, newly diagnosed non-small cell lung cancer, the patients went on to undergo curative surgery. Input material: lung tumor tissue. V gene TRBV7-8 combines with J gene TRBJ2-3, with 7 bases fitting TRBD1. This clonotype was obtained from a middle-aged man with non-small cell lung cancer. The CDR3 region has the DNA TGTGCCAGCAGCCGGGCGGGTTTGGGACAGCTAGATACGCAGTATTTT. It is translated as CASSRAGLGQLDTQYF.